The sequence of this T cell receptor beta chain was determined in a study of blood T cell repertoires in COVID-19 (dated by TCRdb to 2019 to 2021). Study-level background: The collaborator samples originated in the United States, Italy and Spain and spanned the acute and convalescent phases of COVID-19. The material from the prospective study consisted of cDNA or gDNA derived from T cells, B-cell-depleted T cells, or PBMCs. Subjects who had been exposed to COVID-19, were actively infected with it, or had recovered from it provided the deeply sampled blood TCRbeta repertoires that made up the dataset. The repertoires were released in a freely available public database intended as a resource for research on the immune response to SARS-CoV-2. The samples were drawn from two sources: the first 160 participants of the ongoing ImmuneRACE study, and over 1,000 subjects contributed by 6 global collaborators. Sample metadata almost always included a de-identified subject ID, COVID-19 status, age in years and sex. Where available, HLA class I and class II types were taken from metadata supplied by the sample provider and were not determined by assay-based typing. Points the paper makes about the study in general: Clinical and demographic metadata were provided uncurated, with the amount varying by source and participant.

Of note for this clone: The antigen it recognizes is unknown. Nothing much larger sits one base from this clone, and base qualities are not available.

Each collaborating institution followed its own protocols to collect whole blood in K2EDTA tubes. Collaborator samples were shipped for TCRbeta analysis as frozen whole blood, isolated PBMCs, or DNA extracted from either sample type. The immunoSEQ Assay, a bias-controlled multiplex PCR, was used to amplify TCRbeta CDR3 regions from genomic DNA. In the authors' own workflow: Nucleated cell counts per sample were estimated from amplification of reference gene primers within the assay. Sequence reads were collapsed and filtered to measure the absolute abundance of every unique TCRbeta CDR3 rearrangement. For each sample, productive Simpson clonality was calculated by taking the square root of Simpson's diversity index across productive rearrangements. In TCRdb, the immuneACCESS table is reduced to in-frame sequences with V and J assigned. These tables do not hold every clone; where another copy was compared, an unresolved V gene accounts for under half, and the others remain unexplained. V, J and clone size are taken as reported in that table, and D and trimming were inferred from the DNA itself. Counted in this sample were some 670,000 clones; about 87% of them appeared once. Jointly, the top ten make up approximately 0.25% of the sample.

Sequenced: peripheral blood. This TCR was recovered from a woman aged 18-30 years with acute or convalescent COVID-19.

The nucleotides read TGTGCCAGCAGCGGCCACAGGGGGGGTAATGAAAAACTGTTTTTT. Its protein reads: CASSGHRGGNEKLFF. Recombination connected TRBV7-9 to TRBJ1-4, with 8 junctional bases fitting TRBD1. CDR1 and CDR2 were assigned from the germline V gene (reference sequence) as SEHNR and FQNEAQ. The CDR3, cysteine through phenylalanine, is 15 amino acids long. CDR3 DNA is the only sequence kept; it has 45 bases, read in frame from the first base. Compared with germline, V lacks 5 bases and J lacks 4 bases; bases without a gene match: 6.